One sample yielded the 28 T cell receptor beta chains listed below, sequenced in a study of cytomegalovirus exposure and HLA in healthy donors. Sequencing was performed with immunoSEQ multiplex PCR; in TCRdb, only in-frame clones are kept and a portion is missing. This sample has approximately 130,000 clones; more than 75% occur once, and the top ten carry approximately 2.3%. Sequencing input: PBMCs. The receptors derive from a young woman in good health and CMV-seronegative.

The genes are TRBV27 and TRBJ1-3; TRBD1 might be the D (5 bases). Germline V CDR1 and CDR2: MNHEY, SMNVEV (reference sequence). Trimming took 6 bases from V and 0 from J, leaving 15 bases between them. This CDR3 has 16 amino acids. The CDR3 nucleotides are TGTGCCAGCAGGATTAACAGGCACCCCTCTGGAAACACCATATATTTT. Amino acids: CASRINRHPSGNTIYF.

J is TRBJ2-1 and V is TRBV7-3; D is uncertain. Per the germline V gene, CDR1 is SGHTA and CDR2 is FQGTGA. The CDR3 has 13 amino acids. V gave up 5 bases and J gave up 9 bases, with 14 bases separating them. The CDR3 region has the DNA TGTGCCAGCAGCATTCTAGTATTCGGTGAGCAGTTCTTC. Protein sequence: CASSILVFGEQFF.

This sequence joins TRBV19 and TRBJ1-1; 8 bases line up with TRBD1. CDR1 and CDR2 from the germline V gene are LNHDA and SQIVND (reference sequence). CDR3 length: 16 amino acids. V shed 5 bases and J 4 bases; nucleotides not matched to a gene: 12. DNA for the CDR3: TGTGCCAGTAGTCCCAGGGGGCAGGGGAGGCGCACTGAAGCTTTCTTT. Encoded protein: CASSPRGQGRRTEAFF.

The chain employs TRBV29-1 and TRBJ1-1; possible D gene TRBD1, 6 bases. The CDR3 extends over 14 amino acids. Germline lookup yields CDR1 SQVTM and CDR2 ANQGSEA. V gave up 2 bases and J gave up 4 bases, with 14 bases separating them. CDR3 sequence: CSVEKGGGFTEAFF. CDR3 coding DNA: TGCAGCGTTGAAAAAGGGGGGGGTTTCACTGAAGCTTTCTTT.

The chain employs TRBV7-2 and TRBJ2-5; 7 bases are shared with TRBD2. From germline, CDR1 is SGHTA and CDR2 FQGNSA. The V and J ends lost 6 bases and 5 bases, in that order; junction bases with no gene match: 0. The CDR3 is 11 amino acids. CDR3 sequence reads: CASRGGETQYF. The CDR3 DNA reads TGTGCCAGCAGGGGGGGGGAGACCCAGTACTTC.

This chain connects TRBV5-1 to TRBJ2-7, with 15 bases lining up with TRBD2. Trimming at V came to 4 bases and at J to 7 bases, leaving 3 bases not matched to a gene. Germline CDR1 and CDR2: SGHRS and YFSETQ. The CDR3 is made up of 14 amino acids. In DNA, the CDR3 is TGCGCCAGCAGCCCGGGGACTAGCGGGGGGGAGCAGTACTTC. Its protein is CASSPGTSGGEQYF.

The chain couples TRBV5-6 to TRBJ2-4; D not certain. V was pared by 4 bases and J by 5 bases, with 19 bases between. Germline assignment: CDR1 SGHDT and CDR2 YYEEEE. The CDR3 consists of 16 residues. In DNA, the CDR3 is TGTGCCAGCAGCCTCCGAGGTAAAGCCCACCAAAACATTCAGTACTTC. Protein: CASSLRGKAHQNIQYF.

The V gene is TRBV30, the J gene TRBJ2-7, with TRBD1 as a possible D gene (7 bases). This CDR3 has 13 amino acids. Germline CDR1 is GTSNPN and CDR2 is SVGIG (reference sequence). V was clipped by 4 bases and J by 5 bases, with 15 bases between them. The CDR3 region has the DNA TGTGCCTGGAAAAATCAGGGGGGCCACGAGCAGTACTTC. Its translation: CAWKNQGGHEQYF.

This chain connects TRBV7-2 to TRBJ2-7, with TRBD2 matching 12 bases. This CDR3 has 17 amino acids. Germline CDR1 SGHTA, CDR2 FQGNSA. V trimming: 4 bases; J trimming: 0 bases; junction bases outside the gene matches: 7. CDR3 sequence (DNA): TGTGCCAGCAGCTCCCTAGCGGGGGGGCCCCTCTCCTACGAGCAGTACTTC. Translation gives CASSSLAGGPLSYEQYF.

The chain joins TRBV19 to TRBJ2-2; 11 bases agree with TRBD2. The CDR3 has 18 amino acids. J was trimmed by 4 bases and V by 5 bases; bases with no gene match: 12. CDR1 and CDR2 from the germline V gene are LNHDA and SQIVND (reference sequence). The CDR3 DNA reads TGTGCCAGTAGTTCCCTAAGTAGCGGGGGGGGCCGCACCGGGGAGCTGTTTTTT. This codes for CASSSLSSGGGRTGELFF.

This sequence joins TRBV7-8 and TRBJ1-5, with D perhaps TRBD1 (5 bases). Germline CDR1 reads SGHVS; CDR2 reads FQNEAQ. The CDR3 runs to 16 residues. V was pared by 5 bases and J by 4 bases, with 18 bases between. CDR3 in DNA: TGTGCCAGCAGCAATGCCCAGGGTACGAGGAATCAGCCCCAGCATTTT. It encodes CASSNAQGTRNQPQHF.

This clone has a single count. The J gene is TRBJ1-1, the V gene TRBV5-8; 9 bases line up with TRBD1. The CDR3 is 16 residues long. Unmatched junction bases numbered 8, after V lost 5 bases and J lost 0 bases. CDR1 and CDR2 from the germline V gene are SGHTS and YDEGEE. The CDR3 DNA reads as TGTGCCAGCAGGGAATTACAGGGGGCTTTGAACACTGAAGCTTTCTTT. Translated, it gives CASRELQGALNTEAFF.

The rearrangement links TRBV27 to TRBJ2-1; a weak D match, TRBD1 (7 bases). Germline CDR1 is MNHEY and CDR2 is SMNVEV (reference sequence). V gave up 6 bases and J gave up 8 bases, with 23 bases separating them. CDR3 length: 16 amino acids. DNA for the CDR3: TGTGCCAGCAGCCGCCCCCCCCACAGGGGCGGGGATGAGCAGTTCTTC. Protein: CASSRPPHRGGDEQFF.

The rearrangement joins TRBV7-2 to TRBJ2-7; TRBD2 agrees at 9 bases. V lost 1 base and J lost 0; bases outside the gene matches: 7. CDR3 length: 17 amino acids. Germline assignment: CDR1 SGHTA and CDR2 FQGNSA. CDR3 loop: CASSLVERGASSYEQYF. The CDR3 nucleotides read TGTGCCAGCAGCTTAGTGGAGCGGGGGGCCAGCTCCTACGAGCAGTACTTC.

The chain couples TRBV5-1 to TRBJ2-7; 8 positions agree with TRBD2. Germline assignment: CDR1 SGHRS and CDR2 YFSETQ. CDR3 length: 16 residues. V dropped 3 bases and J dropped 7; count of bases not matched to a gene: 15. For the CDR3, the DNA is TGCGCCAGCAGCTCCCCACAGGAGACAGCGGGGGCTGAGCAGTACTTC. This gives the protein CASSSPQETAGAEQYF.

J is TRBJ1-2 and V is TRBV6-5; D unresolved. The germline gives CDR1 MNHEY, CDR2 SVGAGI. Trimming left V 6 bases short and J 8 bases short, with 16 bases between. The CDR3 has 13 amino acids. The DNA for the CDR3 is TGTGCCAGCAGAGCTACAGTAAACCGGGGCTACACCTTC. Translation gives CASRATVNRGYTF.

The chain joins TRBV6-1 to TRBJ1-1; no reliable D call. The CDR3 covers 14 residues. CDR1 and CDR2 from the germline V gene are MNHNS and SASEGT. Trimming removed 0 bases at V and 7 bases at J, with 12 bases between. DNA of the CDR3: TGTGCCAGCAGTGAAGCGAGATCGACGGGTGAAGCTTTCTTT. Translation: CASSEARSTGEAFF.

The chain uses TRBV11-2 and TRBJ2-1; 9 nucleotides agree with TRBD1. This CDR3 has 13 residues. Trimming removed 5 bases from V and 9 bases from J; junction bases left unmatched: 5. Looked up from germline, CDR1 is SGHAT and CDR2 is FQNNGV. The CDR3 protein is CASSADRGSEQFF. In DNA, the CDR3 is TGTGCCAGCAGCGCGGACAGGGGCAGTGAGCAGTTCTTC.

The chain couples TRBV30 to TRBJ1-3; possibly TRBD1 for D (6 bases). The CDR3 totals 14 residues. Germline V gene sequence: CDR1 GTSNPN, CDR2 SVGIG (reference sequence). Trimming shortened V by 0 bases and J by 0 bases, and 6 bases separated the two germline ends. The CDR3 loop reads CAWSVGGSGNTIYF. The CDR3 nucleotides read TGTGCCTGGAGTGTAGGGGGCTCTGGAAACACCATATATTTT.

This chain connects TRBV9 to TRBJ1-1; unclear D gene. With 6 bases removed from V and 3 bases from J, the gap between germline ends came to 15 bases. The CDR3 totals 14 residues. The germline CDR1 and CDR2 sequences are SGDLS and YYNGEE. The DNA of the CDR3 is TGTGCCAGCACCTCGGGTGGCAGAGACACTGAAGCTTTCTTT. It specifies CASTSGGRDTEAFF.

The gene calls are TRBV5-1 and TRBJ2-7; D uncertain. Deletions cut 4 bases from V and 0 bases from J, with 14 bases between. The germline gives CDR1 SGHRS, CDR2 YFSETQ. The CDR3 covers 15 residues. For the CDR3, the DNA is TGCGCCAGCAGCCTGGGGTCTTTCGGCTCCTACGAGCAGTACTTC. This codes for CASSLGSFGSYEQYF.

The rearrangement uses TRBV11-3 and TRBJ2-7, with a possible D match to TRBD2 (5 bases). Germline V lookup: CDR1 SGHNT, CDR2 YENEEA. V was trimmed by 5 bases and J by 3 bases, leaving 11 bases between them. CDR3 length: 13 residues. CDR3 residues: CASSLSRGYEQYF. DNA for the CDR3: TGTGCCAGCAGCCTGAGTCGGGGCTACGAGCAGTACTTC.

V usage is TRBV4-2 and J usage is TRBJ1-1; no reliable D call. CDR1 LGHNA and CDR2 YNFKEQ come from the germline V gene. The CDR3 length is 14 residues. V lost 0 bases to trimming and J lost 5 bases, with 10 bases between them. CDR3 nucleotide sequence: TGTGCCAGCAGCCAAGAAGGTTCGGGGACTGAAGCTTTCTTT. Translated: CASSQEGSGTEAFF.

The CDR3 sequence is CASSPGQTNPNEKLFF. CDR3 sequence (DNA): TGTGCCAGCAGCCCGGGACAGACGAATCCCAATGAAAAACTGTTTTTT. The J gene is TRBJ1-4, the V gene TRBV11-2, with 7 bases that match TRBD1. Losses at the gene ends were 5 bases for V and 5 bases for J; bases not matched to a gene: 11. Germline V lookup: CDR1 SGHAT, CDR2 FQNNGV. The CDR3 consists of 16 residues.

The chain has TRBV5-6 and TRBJ2-5; D is undetermined. Germline values: CDR1 SGHDT, CDR2 YYEEEE. The ends were cut back, 0 bases at V and 5 bases at J, with 14 bases in the middle. CDR3 length equals 15 residues. The CDR3 coding sequence is TGTGCCAGCAGCTTGGGGGCCTCCATGTGGGAGACCCAGTACTTC. This gives the protein CASSLGASMWETQYF.

The V call is TRBV18, the J call TRBJ1-2, with 7 bases that match TRBD1. The CDR3 length is 16 residues. Germline values: CDR1 KGHSH, CDR2 LQKENI. The J segment lost 4 bases and the V segment lost 5 bases, leaving 13 bases of the junction unmatched. The CDR3 reads CASSDTSGTDPYGYTF. The DNA for the CDR3 is TGTGCCAGCTCAGACACGTCCGGGACAGACCCCTATGGCTACACCTTC.

This rearrangement joins TRBV5-5 to TRBJ2-1; TRBD1 matches 7 bases. Per the germline V gene, CDR1 is SGHKS and CDR2 is YYEKEE (reference sequence). V lost 0 bases to trimming and J lost 7 bases; unmatched junction nucleotides: 7. The CDR3 totals 15 residues. Written as DNA, the CDR3 is TGTGCCAGCAGCTTGGGTGAAAACAGGGGTAATGAGCAGTTCTTC. Amino acids: CASSLGENRGNEQFF.

V is TRBV5-4 and J is TRBJ1-2; 7 nucleotides match TRBD1. Germline assignment: CDR1 SGHNT and CDR2 YYREEE (reference sequence). The trim removed 0 bases at V and 4 bases at J, leaving 12 bases unmatched. The CDR3 sequence is 17 residues long. The CDR3 is CASSLATGSSPLYGYTF. CDR3 bases: TGTGCCAGCAGCTTGGCGACAGGGTCTTCCCCCCTCTATGGCTACACCTTC.